The 23 T cell receptor beta chains below come from one sample, sequenced in a study of cytomegalovirus exposure and HLA in healthy donors. Primers for the PCR totalled 60 Vbeta and 13 Jbeta. Assay used: immunoSEQ multiplex PCR; TCRdb lists only in-frame clones, some missing. There are approximately 160,000 clones in the sample; about three quarters occur only once, and roughly 1.4% lies in the top ten. Input material: PBMCs. The origin of the receptors is a woman aged 25 to 39 in good health and CMV-seropositive.

This chain links TRBV5-1 with TRBJ2-1; 14 bases align to TRBD2. Trimming cost V 0 bases and J 1 base; bases outside gene matches: 12. The CDR3 consists of 21 residues. Germline CDR1 and CDR2: SGHRS and YFSETQ. The DNA of the CDR3 is TGCGCCAGCAGCTTGGGGGGGATGGGACTAGCGGGAGAGGAGTCCTACAATGAGCAGTTCTTC. It encodes CASSLGGMGLAGEESYNEQFF.

The chain joins TRBV30 to TRBJ1-2; 9 bases agree with TRBD1. Germline CDR1 is GTSNPN and CDR2 is SVGIG (reference sequence). The V segment lost 1 base and the J segment 3 bases; nucleotides outside the gene matches: 3. The CDR3 is made up of 14 amino acids. DNA of the CDR3: TGTGCCTGGAGTGAGGACAGGGGCTACTATGGCTACACCTTC. Protein product: CAWSEDRGYYGYTF.

In this sample, this clone turned up once. The chain carries TRBV6-6 and TRBJ2-2, with 8 bases matching TRBD1. Germline CDR1 reads MNHNY; CDR2 reads SVGAGI (reference sequence). The trim removed 6 bases at V and 4 bases at J, leaving 4 bases unmatched. The CDR3 is 14 residues long. The CDR3 is CASSQQGGTGELFF. The DNA for the CDR3 is TGTGCCAGCAGCCAACAGGGGGGCACCGGGGAGCTGTTTTTT.

The chain employs TRBV27 and TRBJ2-2; 8 nucleotides align to TRBD2. From germline, CDR1 is MNHEY and CDR2 SMNVEV (reference sequence). This CDR3 has 15 residues. The V gene end was trimmed by 10 bases and the J gene end by 4 bases; junction bases not matched to a gene: 11. CDR3 sequence: CATTLTSAGTGELFF. CDR3 sequence (DNA): TGTGCCACTACCCTGACTAGCGCGGGCACCGGGGAGCTGTTTTTT.

The chain has TRBV7-2 and TRBJ2-3; 8 nucleotides agree with TRBD2. The ends lost 5 bases at V and 0 bases at J; junction bases unmatched: 13. The CDR3 length is 18 residues. The V gene's germline CDR1 is SGHTA and CDR2 FQGNSA. CDR3 region: CASSPRTLLAVSTDTQYF. In DNA form, the CDR3 reads TGTGCCAGCAGCCCGAGAACTCTACTAGCGGTCAGCACAGATACGCAGTATTTT.

This rearrangement joins TRBV13 to TRBJ2-3; 8 bases agree with TRBD1. V was clipped by 1 base and J by 7 bases; unmatched bases: 7. This CDR3 has 15 residues. Germline V gene lookup returns CDR1 PRHDT and CDR2 FYEKMQ (reference sequence). The CDR3 loop is CASSLDGQGANTQYF. Here the CDR3 DNA reads TGTGCCAGCAGCTTAGACGGCCAGGGGGCAAATACGCAGTATTTT.

This clone was counted only a few times. The chain recombines TRBV2 with TRBJ2-3; D is uncertain. The CDR3 is made up of 13 amino acids. The germline CDR1 and CDR2 sequences are SNHLY and FYNNEI. V was shortened by 6 bases and J by 9 bases, with 16 bases between the two germline ends. The CDR3 is CASSHVTLETQYF. The CDR3 nucleotides are TGTGCCAGCAGCCATGTCACCCTAGAAACGCAGTATTTT.

The chain carries TRBV7-6 and TRBJ2-2; 11 bases match TRBD1. CDR1 and CDR2 (germline): SGHVS, FNYEAQ. The V segment lost 5 bases and the J segment 7 bases; nucleotides outside the gene matches: 3. CDR3 length equals 14 residues. The CDR3 DNA reads as TGTGCCAGCAGCCGGGACAGGGGGATCGGGGAGCTGTTTTTT. It is translated as CASSRDRGIGELFF.

This chain uses TRBV11-3 with TRBJ2-3; TRBD1 might be the D (6 bases). The CDR3 is 13 residues long. Trimming left V 5 bases short and J 2 bases short, with 8 bases between. CDR1 and CDR2 from the germline V gene are SGHNT and YENEEA. CDR3 in DNA: TGTGCCAGCAGCCAGGGGACCACAGATACGCAGTATTTT. The encoded protein is CASSQGTTDTQYF.

This chain uses TRBV19 with TRBJ1-4; possible D gene TRBD1, 5 bases. The germline V gene encodes CDR1 LNHDA and CDR2 SQIVND (reference sequence). The CDR3 runs to 13 residues. With 4 bases removed from V and 8 bases from J, the gap between germline ends came to 11 bases. The DNA of the CDR3 is TGTGCCAGTAGTAGCCTCGACAGAGAAAAACTGTTTTTT. This translates into CASSSLDREKLFF.

The table lists this clone with a few counts. This chain joins TRBV6-6 and TRBJ2-7, with 9 bases lining up with TRBD1. Germline V CDR1 and CDR2: MNHNY, SVGAGI (reference sequence). V lost 3 bases and J lost 7; bases outside the gene matches: 10. The CDR3 totals 15 residues. CDR3 nucleotide sequence: TGTGCCAGCAGTTATTCCGGGACAGGGAACCGTGAGCAGTACTTC. Its protein product is CASSYSGTGNREQYF.

V usage is TRBV6-1 and J usage is TRBJ2-7; TRBD2 matches 7 bases. Germline V gene lookup returns CDR1 MNHNS and CDR2 SASEGT. The CDR3 loop spans 14 amino acids. V was clipped by 8 bases and J by 5 bases; unmatched bases: 12. The CDR3 loop reads CASFGVREPNEQYF. DNA for the CDR3: TGTGCCAGCTTCGGGGTGCGGGAGCCAAACGAGCAGTACTTC.

The chain joins TRBV5-4 to TRBJ1-6; tentatively, D is TRBD1 (6 bases). V was shortened by 0 bases and J by 10 bases, with 14 bases between the two germline ends. The CDR3 runs to 15 residues. Germline values: CDR1 SGHNT, CDR2 YYREEE (reference sequence). The CDR3 here is CASSLARGTGSPLHF. CDR3 bases: TGTGCCAGCAGCTTGGCCAGGGGTACAGGATCACCCCTCCACTTT.

The V call is TRBV9, the J call TRBJ1-1, with 7 bases lining up with TRBD1. CDR3 length equals 14 residues. The V gene's germline CDR1 is SGDLS and CDR2 YYNGEE. V lost 0 bases to trimming and J lost 9 bases; unmatched junction nucleotides: 8. The CDR3 loop is CASSVEIWDSQAFF. The CDR3 region has the DNA TGTGCCAGCAGCGTAGAAATTTGGGACAGCCAAGCTTTCTTT.

This sequence joins TRBV7-9 and TRBJ2-3, with 9 positions matching TRBD2. This CDR3 spans 18 amino acids. The V gene's germline CDR1 is SEHNR and CDR2 FQNEAQ (reference sequence). V was clipped by 0 bases and J by 0 bases; unmatched bases: 7. For the CDR3, the DNA is TGTGCCAGCAGCTTAGCCATTGGCGGGAGGGAGAGCACAGATACGCAGTATTTT. Translated: CASSLAIGGRESTDTQYF.

The chain employs TRBV7-3 and TRBJ2-5; D might be TRBD1 (7 bases). The CDR3 runs 15 residues. The germline V and J ends were trimmed by 5 bases and 3 bases, with 16 bases remaining between them. Germline loops: CDR1 SGHTA, CDR2 FQGTGA. In DNA form, the CDR3 reads TGTGCCAGCAGCCCAGGGGGACTTTATAAAGAGACCCAGTACTTC. Translated: CASSPGGLYKETQYF.

The chain has TRBV28 and TRBJ1-4; TRBD1 is a possible D gene (5 bases). This CDR3 spans 13 amino acids. V shed 6 bases and J shed 6 bases, with 11 bases lying between them. Germline CDR1 is MDHEN and CDR2 is SYDVKM. The CDR3, as DNA: TGTGCCAGCAGCCCCGGAGGGGATGAAAAACTGTTTTTT. Protein: CASSPGGDEKLFF. The full variable domain, in which reference TRBV28 and TRBJ1-4 provide the parts outside the CDR3, is DVKVTQSSRYLVKRTGEKVFLECVQDMDHENMFWYRQDPGLGLRLIYFSYDVKMKEKGDIPEGYSVSREKKERFSLILESASTNQTSMYLCASSPGGDEKLFFGSGTQLSVL.

This rearrangement joins TRBV9 to TRBJ2-6; D is perhaps TRBD2 (5 bases). Germline values: CDR1 SGDLS, CDR2 YYNGEE. The germline V and J ends were trimmed by 4 bases and 0 bases, with 11 bases remaining between them. This CDR3 has 16 amino acids. The CDR3 spells CASSIPRGSGANVLTF. The CDR3 nucleotides read TGTGCCAGCAGCATTCCCCGGGGCTCTGGGGCCAACGTCCTGACTTTC.

The chain is built from TRBV2 and TRBJ2-7, with 7 positions matching TRBD1. Trimming at V came to 9 bases and at J to 1 base, leaving 9 bases not matched to a gene. The length of the CDR3 is 14 residues. Germline-derived CDR1 and CDR2 are SNHLY and FYNNEI. The CDR3 DNA reads TGTGCCAGTCCTTTCCCGGGACAGTCCTACGAGCAGTACTTC. Residues: CASPFPGQSYEQYF.

This chain connects TRBV10-2 to TRBJ2-3; 11 bases match TRBD2. This CDR3 has 16 residues. Germline assignment: CDR1 WSHSY and CDR2 SAAADI. V trimming: 0 bases; J trimming: 4 bases; junction bases outside the gene matches: 3. The CDR3 DNA is TGCGCCAGCAGTGAGTCGGGGACTAGCGGAGCAGATACGCAGTATTTT. The encoded protein is CASSESGTSGADTQYF.

This clone has only a few counts. The V gene is TRBV19, the J gene TRBJ2-1; D gene uncertain. V lost 7 bases and J lost 0, with 13 bases in between. The germline CDR1 and CDR2 sequences are LNHDA and SQIVND (reference sequence). The CDR3 consists of 15 residues. The CDR3 DNA follows: TGTGCCAGTACCCCCGTAGTAACCTCCTACAATGAGCAGTTCTTC. Protein product: CASTPVVTSYNEQFF.

The V call is TRBV7-2, the J call TRBJ2-1; 9 positions agree with TRBD1. CDR1 and CDR2 from the germline V gene are SGHTA and FQGNSA. The CDR3 consists of 15 residues. The V gene end was trimmed by 1 base and the J gene end by 6 bases; junction bases not matched to a gene: 4. This CDR3 reads CASSLGQGGVNEQFF. In DNA form, the CDR3 reads TGTGCCAGCAGCTTAGGACAGGGGGGGGTCAATGAGCAGTTCTTC.

Note on this clone: One end of the junction is discordant with germline, which a read error may explain. The chain employs TRBV28 and TRBJ2-3, with D tentatively TRBD2 (5 bases). Germline CDR1 MDHEN, CDR2 SYDVKM. The length of the CDR3 is 12 residues. This chain's CDR3 is CASRGSAETASF. The CDR3 region has the DNA TGTGCCAGCAGGGGCTCAGCGGAAACGGCCAGCTTT.